The 18 T cell receptor beta chains below were found in one sample sequenced in a study of T cells in localized non-small cell lung cancer. Libraries were prepared by immunoSEQ multiplex PCR; TCRdb keeps only in-frame clonotypes and omits some of them. The sample consists of around 16,000 clones, about nine tenths of them appearing once. Sequencing was performed on peripheral blood, taken before any cancer treatment. The origin of the receptors is an older female donor with stage III squamous cell lung carcinoma.

The chain uses TRBV14 and TRBJ2-3; D ambiguous. Trimming left V 5 bases short and J 9 bases short, with 9 bases between. In germline, CDR1 is SGHDN, CDR2 FVKESK. The CDR3 sequence is 11 residues long. The CDR3 sequence: CASSLGWTQYF. CDR3 coding DNA: TGTGCCAGCAGCTTGGGGTGGACGCAGTATTTT.

The chain recombines TRBV19 with TRBJ2-3; perhaps TRBD2 as D (6 bases). CDR3 size: 15 residues. CDR1 and CDR2 from the germline V gene are LNHDA and SQIVND (reference sequence). V lost 4 bases, J lost 2 bases, and 13 bases lay in between. The CDR3 DNA reads as TGTGCCAGTAGTACGGACTGGGGGGACACAGATACGCAGTATTTT. This codes for CASSTDWGDTDTQYF.

The CDR3 spells CASSLGAGANVLTF. In DNA form, the CDR3 reads TGCGCCAGCAGCTTGGGAGCTGGGGCCAACGTCCTGACTTTC. The chain combines TRBV5-1 with TRBJ2-6, with unresolved D. The V gene lost 0 bases and the J gene lost 2 bases, with 3 bases spanning the gap. The CDR3 has 14 residues. The germline V gene has CDR1 SGHRS and CDR2 YFSETQ.

The chain joins TRBV20-1 to TRBJ2-7; D may be TRBD2 (5 bases). From germline, CDR1 is DFQATT and CDR2 SNEGSKA (reference sequence). The CDR3 contains 10 residues. The CDR3 spells CSSLGSEQYF. The CDR3 DNA is TGCAGCTCCCTAGGGAGCGAGCAGTACTTC.

The rearrangement links TRBV6-5 to TRBJ1-5; TRBD1 agrees at 10 bases. V lost 6 bases and J lost 5; bases outside the gene matches: 4. The CDR3 contains 14 residues. Germline-derived CDR1 and CDR2 are MNHEY and SVGAGI. CDR3 residues: CASRSTGGDQPQHF. Written as DNA, the CDR3 is TGTGCCAGCAGATCGACAGGGGGCGATCAGCCCCAGCATTTT.

V is TRBV6-1 and J is TRBJ2-1, with D possibly TRBD2 on 6 matching bases. This CDR3 spans 15 amino acids. V was trimmed by 3 bases and J by 2 bases, leaving 11 bases between them. Looked up from germline, CDR1 is MNHNS and CDR2 is SASEGT. The CDR3: CASSETRGAYNEQFF. In nucleotides, the CDR3 is TGTGCCAGCAGTGAGACTAGGGGAGCCTACAATGAGCAGTTCTTC.

The chain links TRBV5-1 to TRBJ1-3, with 9 bases fitting TRBD1. The germline V gene has CDR1 SGHRS and CDR2 YFSETQ. V shed 4 bases and J 4 bases; nucleotides not matched to a gene: 3. CDR3 length equals 14 residues. CDR3 in DNA: TGCGCCAGCAGCCGGGACAGGGAAGGAAACACCATATATTTT. Its protein product is CASSRDREGNTIYF. Full variable domain (missing parts from reference TRBV5-1 and TRBJ1-3): KAGVTQTPRYLIKTRGQQVTLSCSPISGHRSVSWYQQTPGQGLQFLFEYFSETQRNKGNFPGRFSGRQFSNSRSEMNVSTLELGDSALYLCASSRDREGNTIYFGEGSWLTVV.

This sequence joins TRBV5-1 and TRBJ2-1; maybe TRBD2 (6 bases). With 2 bases removed from V and 1 base from J, the gap between germline ends came to 10 bases. The CDR3 totals 15 residues. Germline V gene data show CDR1 as SGHRS and CDR2 as YFSETQ. The chain's CDR3 is CASSLGGASYNEQFF. CDR3 in DNA: TGCGCCAGCAGCTTAGGCGGGGCGTCCTACAATGAGCAGTTCTTC. Combining the CDR3 with reference TRBV5-1 and TRBJ2-1 gives the whole variable domain KAGVTQTPRYLIKTRGQQVTLSCSPISGHRSVSWYQQTPGQGLQFLFEYFSETQRNKGNFPGRFSGRQFSNSRSEMNVSTLELGDSALYLCASSLGGASYNEQFFGPGTRLTVL.

V usage is TRBV27 and J usage is TRBJ1-2; unclear D gene. This CDR3 is 14 amino acids long. Germline V gives CDR1 MNHEY, CDR2 SMNVEV (reference sequence). Trimming shortened V by 6 bases and J by 3 bases, and 14 bases separated the two germline ends. This CDR3 is CASRGTAFYYGYTF. The CDR3 DNA reads TGTGCCAGCAGAGGTACAGCGTTCTACTATGGCTACACCTTC.

The CDR3 reads CASSEDGSSYNEQFF. Here the CDR3 DNA reads TGTGCCAGCAGTGAGGACGGAAGCTCCTACAATGAGCAGTTCTTC. V and J are TRBV25-1 and TRBJ2-1; D is unclear. The CDR3 extends over 15 amino acids. Trimming stripped 3 bases from V and 0 bases from J, with 9 bases between. The germline gives CDR1 MGHDK, CDR2 SYGVNS. The full variable domain, completed using reference TRBV25-1 and TRBJ2-1, is EADIYQTPRYLVIGTGKKITLECSQTMGHDKMYWYQQDPGMELHLIHYSYGVNSTEKGDLSSESTVSRIRTEHFPLTLESARPSHTSQYLCASSEDGSSYNEQFFGPGTRLTVL.

This clone has a single count. The V and J genes are TRBV27 and TRBJ2-7; D perhaps matches TRBD1 (5 bases). From germline, CDR1 is MNHEY and CDR2 SMNVEV (reference sequence). The CDR3 has 13 amino acids. V was cut by 8 bases and J by 6 bases, with 17 bases left in between. CDR3 sequence (DNA): TGTGCCAGCCGCCTCCACCTGGGGCGCGAGCAGTACTTC. It is translated as CASRLHLGREQYF.

The rearrangement uses TRBV7-9 and TRBJ2-1, with D unclear. Trimming shortened V by 2 bases and J by 8 bases, and 7 bases separated the two germline ends. Germline V gene lookup returns CDR1 SEHNR and CDR2 FQNEAQ (reference sequence). The CDR3 extends over 12 amino acids. The CDR3 DNA is TGTGCCAGCAGCTTATATCGAGATGAGCAGTTCTTC. This sequence encodes CASSLYRDEQFF.

The chain has TRBV11-1 and TRBJ2-3; 7 nucleotides line up with TRBD1. The CDR3 has 15 residues. Germline V gene data show CDR1 as SGHAT and CDR2 as FQDESV (reference sequence). Losses at the gene ends were 5 bases for V and 4 bases for J; bases not matched to a gene: 9. This CDR3 reads CASSPGTAMPDTQYF. The DNA for the CDR3 is TGTGCCAGCAGCCCCGGGACAGCTATGCCAGATACGCAGTATTTT.

DNA for the CDR3: TGTGCCAGCAGCTTATTTACGGTTAGCGGATTCTACAATGAGCAGTTCTTC. It yields the protein CASSLFTVSGFYNEQFF. The J gene is TRBJ2-1, the V gene TRBV7-9; D might be TRBD2 (6 bases). V lost 2 bases and J 3 bases, leaving 17 bases between the germline ends. This CDR3 has 17 residues. Germline V gives CDR1 SEHNR, CDR2 FQNEAQ (reference sequence). Variable domain in full (rest from reference TRBV7-9 and TRBJ2-1): DTGVSQNPRHKITKRGQNVTFRCDPISEHNRLYWYRQTLGQGPEFLTYFQNEAQLEKSRLLSDRFSAERPKGSFSTLEIQRTEQGDSAMYLCASSLFTVSGFYNEQFFGPGTRLTVL.

The rearrangement uses TRBV6-5 and TRBJ2-3; D perhaps matches TRBD2 (5 bases). This CDR3 spans 13 amino acids. Germline CDR1 reads MNHEY; CDR2 reads SVGAGI. V shed 10 bases and J shed 1 base, with 12 bases lying between them. CDR3 DNA sequence: TGTGCCACGGAGGTGGCGGGCACAGATACGCAGTATTTT. Encoded protein: CATEVAGTDTQYF.

The chain joins TRBV7-9 to TRBJ1-1; TRBD1 might be the D (5 bases). Germline-derived CDR1 and CDR2 are SEHNR and FQNEAQ (reference sequence). The CDR3 is 13 residues long. Trimming took off 5 bases at V and 6 bases at J, with 13 bases between the two ends. The CDR3 region is CASSGTQGAEAFF. The CDR3 nucleotides read TGTGCCAGCAGCGGTACTCAGGGCGCTGAAGCTTTCTTT.

This clone was found a few times. The chain combines TRBV5-1 with TRBJ2-5, with TRBD1 identical over 7 bases. Germline values: CDR1 SGHRS, CDR2 YFSETQ. V lost 4 bases, J lost 3 bases, and 9 bases stayed unmatched. The CDR3 consists of 15 residues. The CDR3 DNA reads TGCGCCAGCAGCCAAATCGGGACAGAAGAAGAGACCCAGTACTTC. Protein: CASSQIGTEEETQYF.

The CDR3 DNA follows: TGTGCCAGCAGTGAGTACGGGGGGAATCAGCCCCAGCATTTT. As protein: CASSEYGGNQPQHF. This rearrangement joins TRBV25-1 to TRBJ1-5; D is perhaps TRBD1 (5 bases). The CDR3 has 14 residues. Trimming took 3 bases from V and 4 from J, leaving 10 bases between them. Per germline, CDR1 MGHDK and CDR2 SYGVNS.